A single sample is the source of the 3 T cell receptor beta chains below, sequenced in a study of shared clonotypes between healthy human individuals. Naive CD8 isolation took CD45RO-negative cells positively selected for CCR7 and excluded terminally differentiated effector memory CD45RA+ cells. The data were produced by immunoSEQ multiplex PCR, yet TCRdb's version contains in-frame clones alone and is incomplete. The data hold about 550,000 clones, with about 95% observed a single time. Sequenced sample: naive CD8+ T cells sorted from blood. The receptor set was obtained from a woman in her 30s in good health.

The rearrangement joins TRBV27 to TRBJ2-7, with 14 bases that match TRBD2. Trimming at V came to 4 bases and at J to 3 bases, leaving 5 bases not matched to a gene. Germline CDR1 MNHEY, CDR2 SMNVEV (reference sequence). The CDR3 has 16 amino acids. The DNA of the CDR3 is TGTGCCAGCAGTTCATGGACTAGCGGGAGGAACTACGAGCAGTACTTC. Amino acids: CASSSWTSGRNYEQYF.

The gene calls are TRBV27 and TRBJ2-3, with D unclear. The germline V gene has CDR1 MNHEY and CDR2 SMNVEV (reference sequence). V was clipped by 3 bases and J by 0 bases, with 16 bases between them. This CDR3 spans 17 amino acids. CDR3 sequence reads: CASSFVADHTSTDTQYF. The DNA for the CDR3 is TGTGCCAGCAGTTTCGTGGCAGATCATACTAGCACAGATACGCAGTATTTT.

The chain combines TRBV7-9 with TRBJ1-5; D uncertain. The CDR3 covers 12 residues. Germline V gene lookup returns CDR1 SEHNR and CDR2 FQNEAQ (reference sequence). Trimming stripped 6 bases from V and 9 bases from J, with 12 bases between. The CDR3 DNA reads TGTGCCAGCAGGCCCGGATCCGGGCCCCAGCATTTT. Translating gives CASRPGSGPQHF.